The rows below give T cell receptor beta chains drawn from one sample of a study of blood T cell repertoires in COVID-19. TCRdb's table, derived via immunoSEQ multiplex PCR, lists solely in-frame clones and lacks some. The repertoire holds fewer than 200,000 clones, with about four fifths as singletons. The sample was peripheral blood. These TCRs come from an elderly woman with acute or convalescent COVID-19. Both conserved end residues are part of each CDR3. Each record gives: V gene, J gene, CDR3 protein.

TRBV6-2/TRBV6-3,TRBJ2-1,CASSRPGLENEQFF
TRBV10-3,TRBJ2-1,CAISLLAGDYNEQFF
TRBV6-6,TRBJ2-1,CASRTGTSLDEQFF
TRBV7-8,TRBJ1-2,CASSSPTGRGYTF
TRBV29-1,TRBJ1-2,CSVKSTVTMGGGYTF
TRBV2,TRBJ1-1,CASKDPTGSNTEAFF
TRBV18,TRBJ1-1,CASSPGQDTEAFF
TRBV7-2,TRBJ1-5,CASSPTRRQPQHF
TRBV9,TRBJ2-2,CASSPVGTSNTGELFF
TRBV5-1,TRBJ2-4,CASSPGKGDIQYF
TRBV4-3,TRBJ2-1,CASSQDSRVEQFF
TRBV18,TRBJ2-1,CASSPTLVLATNNEQFF
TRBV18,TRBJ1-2,CASSLGQGGYGYTF
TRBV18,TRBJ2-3,CASSVSDTQYF
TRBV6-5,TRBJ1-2,CASSYKEGINGYTF
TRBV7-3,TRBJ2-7,CASSLTSFHEQYF
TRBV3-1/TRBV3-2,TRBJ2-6,CASSRRGSGANVLTF
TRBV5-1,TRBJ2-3,CASSLLTSGSTDTQYF
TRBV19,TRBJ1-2,CASRQGVTAHNYGYTF
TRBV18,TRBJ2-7,CASSAESAGGTNEQYF
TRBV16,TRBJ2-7,CASSQGDSSYEQYF
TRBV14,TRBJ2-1,CASSLRTSRHNEQFF
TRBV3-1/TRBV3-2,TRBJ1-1,CASSQDWQGGTEAFF
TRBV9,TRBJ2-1,CASSLQGAGNEQFF
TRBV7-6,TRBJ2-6,CASSLRTAEGSGANVLTF
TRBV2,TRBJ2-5,CASSVGLAGQETQYF
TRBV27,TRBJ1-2,CASSLTGTGFRYTF
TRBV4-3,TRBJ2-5,CASSPGGAGRLSQETQYF
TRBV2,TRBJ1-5,CASSEEGLRGPQHF
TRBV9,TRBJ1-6,CASSDVGGHSPLHF
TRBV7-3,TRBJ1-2,CASSHTGVYGYTF
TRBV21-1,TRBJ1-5,CASSKNYHGENNQPQHF
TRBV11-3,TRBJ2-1,CASSLANNEQFF
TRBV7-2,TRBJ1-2,CASSLGQGYPYGYTF
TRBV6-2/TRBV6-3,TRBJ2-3,CASSYSIWRARSTDTQYF
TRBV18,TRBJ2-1,CASSPPGGRNEQFF
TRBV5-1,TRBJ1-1,CASSLVTSLESSEAFF
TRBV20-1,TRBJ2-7,CSASSGTSLQQYF
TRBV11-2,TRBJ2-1,CASSLSGGRNDEQFF
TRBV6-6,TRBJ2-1,CASSYPSRGSGEQFF
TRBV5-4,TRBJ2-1,CASSAASGNGAYNEQFF
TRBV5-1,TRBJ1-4,CASSLGAGGLWDRNEKLFF
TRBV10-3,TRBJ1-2,CAISESSEGAHRYGYTF
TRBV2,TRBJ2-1,CASSNPGTGGDEQFF
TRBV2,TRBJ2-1,CASRELAGEYNEQFF
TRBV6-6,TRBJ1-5,CASSEPPESNQPQHF
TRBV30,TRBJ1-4,CAWSPGQGRNEKLFF
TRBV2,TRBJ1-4,CASSVREEGEKLFF
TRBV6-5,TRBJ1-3,CASSYGDQPGNTIYF
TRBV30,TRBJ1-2,CAWTGVNGYTF